A single sample is the source of the 22 T cell receptor beta chains below, sequenced in a study of shared clonotypes between healthy human individuals. Method: immunoSEQ multiplex PCR; TCRdb's copy keeps in-frame clones and lacks some. This sample has roughly 1,100,000 clones, with about three quarters found just once. Sequenced material: memory CD4+ T cells sorted from blood. Subset in this sample: CD45RA-negative fraction. These receptors were collected from a man aged 18 to 29 in good health.

The chain joins TRBV11-3 to TRBJ2-3, with 8 bases lining up with TRBD2. The CDR3 totals 15 residues. The germline V gene has CDR1 SGHNT and CDR2 YENEEA. The V gene end was trimmed by 5 bases and the J gene end by 2 bases; junction bases not matched to a gene: 6. CDR3 in DNA: TGTGCCAGCAGCGCCCGGACTAGCCTCACAGATACGCAGTATTTT. Its translation is CASSARTSLTDTQYF.

V usage is TRBV10-3 and J usage is TRBJ2-5; the D gene could be TRBD1 or TRBD2 (5 bases each). The CDR3 covers 10 residues. V was pared by 10 bases and J by 5 bases, with 8 bases between. Per germline, CDR1 ENHRY and CDR2 SYGVKD. The CDR3 region has the DNA TGTGCCACGGGGCGGGAGACCCAGTACTTC. Encoded protein: CATGRETQYF.

This sequence joins TRBV19 and TRBJ1-2; 7 positions match TRBD1. The CDR3 is 15 amino acids. J gave up 4 bases and V 5 bases, and 10 bases lay outside the gene matches. Germline values: CDR1 LNHDA, CDR2 SQIVND (reference sequence). The CDR3 nucleotides read TGTGCCAGTAGTCCTCCTTCGACAGGGCTCTATGGCTACACCTTC. It is translated as CASSPPSTGLYGYTF.

CDR3 loop: CASSLGQNSPLHF. CDR3 in DNA: TGTGCCAGCTCACTAGGACAGAATTCACCCCTCCACTTT. The V call is TRBV18, the J call TRBJ1-6; maybe TRBD1 (6 bases). Germline V gene sequence: CDR1 KGHSH, CDR2 LQKENI. The CDR3 is made up of 13 amino acids. The V gene lost 4 bases and the J gene lost 7 bases, with 8 bases spanning the gap.

The rearrangement joins TRBV27 to TRBJ1-6; D is ambiguous. Germline loops: CDR1 MNHEY, CDR2 SMNVEV (reference sequence). V dropped 6 bases and J dropped 0 bases, with 6 bases sitting between them. The CDR3 consists of 14 residues. This chain's CDR3 is CASRRHSYNSPLHF. CDR3 coding DNA: TGTGCCAGCAGGCGTCACTCCTATAATTCACCCCTCCACTTT.

V usage is TRBV5-1 and J usage is TRBJ2-2, with TRBD2 matching over 9 bases. The CDR3 is 17 amino acids. Trimming removed 4 bases from V and 0 bases from J; junction bases left unmatched: 7. Germline CDR1 and CDR2: SGHRS and YFSETQ. The DNA of the CDR3 is TGCGCCAGCAGCCGGCTGCGGGGGGGCTCGAACACCGGGGAGCTGTTTTTT. This translates into CASSRLRGGSNTGELFF.

This chain links TRBV30 with TRBJ2-3; D call uncertain. Germline CDR1 is GTSNPN and CDR2 is SVGIG (reference sequence). The CDR3 is 13 residues long. Trimming removed 0 bases at V and 0 bases at J, with 4 bases between. This CDR3 is CAWSVHSTDTQYF. In DNA form, the CDR3 reads TGTGCCTGGAGTGTACACAGCACAGATACGCAGTATTTT.

The chain links TRBV10-1 to TRBJ2-7, with TRBD1 matching 11 bases. Losses at the gene ends were 6 bases for V and 3 bases for J; bases not matched to a gene: 7. Germline V gene lookup returns CDR1 WNHNN and CDR2 SYGVQD (reference sequence). The CDR3 runs 15 residues. CDR3 region: CASSDPGTGGYEQYF. CDR3 nucleotide sequence: TGCGCCAGCAGCGATCCCGGGACAGGGGGCTACGAGCAGTACTTC.

On this clone: This specimen includes other DNA sequences encoding the same CDR3. The chain joins TRBV5-1 to TRBJ2-5; 10 bases map to TRBD1. V dropped 8 bases and J dropped 5; count of bases not matched to a gene: 6. CDR1 is SGHRS and CDR2 is YFSETQ in the germline V gene. The CDR3 runs to 13 residues. CDR3 sequence: CASRQGAGETQYF. CDR3 in DNA: TGCGCCAGTCGACAGGGGGCAGGGGAGACCCAGTACTTC.

The rearrangement links TRBV12-5 to TRBJ1-1; no definite D call. Between the trimmed V and J ends, which lost 2 bases and 4 bases, there was a span of 5 bases. CDR3 size: 12 residues. The V gene's germline CDR1 is LGHNT and CDR2 FRNRAP. The CDR3 DNA sequence: TGTGCTAGTGGTTTGTCTAGCACTGAAGCTTTCTTT. It translates to CASGLSSTEAFF.

This clone has a handful of counts. The chain has TRBV7-8 and TRBJ1-6, with D uncertain. The V end lost 1 base, the J end lost 10 bases, and 14 bases lay between the germline ends. The V gene's germline CDR1 is SGHVS and CDR2 FQNEAQ. The CDR3 has 15 amino acids. In DNA form, the CDR3 reads TGTGCCAGCAGCTTAGTTACCCACGTCGGATCACCCCTCCACTTT. This gives the protein CASSLVTHVGSPLHF.

The chain uses TRBV18 and TRBJ2-7; perhaps D is TRBD1 or TRBD2 (6 bases each). The CDR3 has 16 residues. CDR1 KGHSH and CDR2 LQKENI come from the germline V gene. Trimming stripped 0 bases from V and 0 bases from J, with 12 bases between. CDR3 nucleotide sequence: TGTGCCAGCTCACCACCGGTCGGGGGCTTCTCCTACGAGCAGTACTTC. It encodes CASSPPVGGFSYEQYF.

The V gene is TRBV2, the J gene TRBJ2-5; no firm D call. The J call may be faulty, since TRBJ2-7 better matches the DNA end. The CDR3 is made up of 11 amino acids. Germline assignment: CDR1 SNHLY and CDR2 FYNNEI. The CDR3 sequence: CASAMGIEQYF. CDR3 DNA sequence: TGTGCCAGCGCCATGGGGATCGAGCAGTACTTC.

The V and J genes are TRBV28 and TRBJ2-7, with TRBD2 identical over 9 bases. Germline values: CDR1 MDHEN, CDR2 SYDVKM. The CDR3 consists of 16 residues. J gave up 0 bases and V 3 bases, and 6 bases lay outside the gene matches. The CDR3 sequence is CASSLIRRGGSYEQYF. DNA of the CDR3: TGTGCCAGCAGTTTGATACGGCGGGGGGGCTCCTACGAGCAGTACTTC.

The V and J genes are TRBV7-9 and TRBJ2-7; 9 bases match TRBD1. V was clipped by 2 bases and J by 3 bases; unmatched bases: 2. Germline V gene lookup returns CDR1 SEHNR and CDR2 FQNEAQ (reference sequence). CDR3 size: 14 residues. The CDR3 reads CASSLPTGGYEQYF. The DNA of the CDR3 is TGTGCCAGCAGCTTACCGACAGGGGGCTACGAGCAGTACTTC.

The rearrangement uses TRBV11-2 and TRBJ2-3, with D perhaps matching TRBD2 (6 bases). The germline V gene has CDR1 SGHAT and CDR2 FQNNGV. The CDR3 extends over 18 amino acids. Between the trimmed V and J ends, which lost 0 bases and 3 bases, there was a span of 19 bases. The CDR3 DNA reads as TGTGCCAGCAGCTTAGATCGTCTAGCCCGGGGGTCTACAGATACGCAGTATTTT. The encoded protein is CASSLDRLARGSTDTQYF. The full variable domain, with the rest looked up from reference TRBV11-2 and TRBJ2-3, is EAGVAQSPRYKIIEKRQSVAFWCNPISGHATLYWYQQILGQGPKLLIQFQNNGVVDDSQLPKDRFSAERLKGVDSTLKIQPAKLEDSAVYLCASSLDRLARGSTDTQYFGPGTRLTVL.

V and J are TRBV2 and TRBJ2-4; 7 nucleotides line up with TRBD2. The CDR3 loop spans 15 amino acids. CDR1 SNHLY and CDR2 FYNNEI come from the germline V gene. V was pared by 8 bases and J by 0 bases, with 7 bases of the junction left unmatched. This CDR3 is CASGRDSIAKNIQYF. CDR3 DNA sequence: TGTGCCAGCGGGAGGGACTCCATAGCCAAAAACATTCAGTACTTC.

The chain joins TRBV6-1 to TRBJ1-5, with no clear D. CDR1 MNHNS and CDR2 SASEGT come from the germline V gene. The CDR3 has 15 amino acids. V was shortened by 4 bases and J by 7 bases, with 17 bases between the two germline ends. The CDR3 protein is CASSGTWGSGQPQHF. Written as DNA, the CDR3 is TGTGCCAGCAGTGGTACGTGGGGTTCCGGGCAGCCCCAGCATTTT.

Ten or more counts support this clone. The rearrangement links TRBV15 to TRBJ2-1; D gene ambiguous. The CDR3 covers 17 residues. Per germline, CDR1 LNHNV and CDR2 YYDKDF (reference sequence). Trimming removed 0 bases from V and 8 bases from J, with 20 bases in between. In DNA form, the CDR3 reads TGTGCCACCAGCAGAGATCGGGCAGGAAATATTCCCGATGAGCAGTTCTTC. It yields the protein CATSRDRAGNIPDEQFF.

The genes are TRBV2 and TRBJ2-7, with 10 bases identical to TRBD1. Germline lookup yields CDR1 SNHLY and CDR2 FYNNEI. CDR3 length equals 14 residues. The V and J ends lost 7 bases and 2 bases, in that order; junction bases with no gene match: 5. CDR3 in DNA: TGTGCCAGCACCTACGGGACAGGGGCCTACGAGCAGTACTTC. This translates into CASTYGTGAYEQYF. The full variable domain, completed using reference TRBV2 and TRBJ2-7, is EPEVTQTPSHQVTQMGQEVILRCVPISNHLYFYWYRQILGQKVEFLVSFYNNEISEKSEIFDDQFSVERPDGSNFTLKIRSTKLEDSAMYFCASTYGTGAYEQYFGPGTRLTVT.

The chain carries TRBV2 and TRBJ2-1, with D possibly being TRBD1 or TRBD2 (5 bases each). This CDR3 is 14 amino acids long. CDR1 is SNHLY and CDR2 is FYNNEI in the germline V gene. V was pared by 1 base and J by 8 bases, with 12 bases between. CDR3 protein: CASSEEGVGDEQFF. CDR3 coding DNA: TGTGCCAGCAGTGAAGAGGGAGTAGGGGATGAGCAGTTCTTC. The full variable domain, its missing parts supplied by reference TRBV2 and TRBJ2-1, is EPEVTQTPSHQVTQMGQEVILRCVPISNHLYFYWYRQILGQKVEFLVSFYNNEISEKSEIFDDQFSVERPDGSNFTLKIRSTKLEDSAMYFCASSEEGVGDEQFFGPGTRLTVL.

The chain employs TRBV25-1 and TRBJ1-6, with D uncertain. Per the germline V gene, CDR1 is MGHDK and CDR2 is SYGVNS. The V and J ends lost 2 bases and 5 bases respectively, with 10 bases between them. The CDR3 is made up of 15 amino acids. The CDR3 loop is CASSEPGPNNSPLHF. CDR3 sequence (DNA): TGTGCCAGCAGTGAACCCGGACCGAATAATTCACCCCTCCACTTT.